Shown below are 10 T cell receptor beta chains from a single sample sequenced in a study of T cells in tuberculosis. Generated by immunoSEQ multiplex PCR, the TCRdb table keeps only in-frame clones and is missing some. The data hold about 53,000 clones, with 90% to 95% observed a single time. Time point specified: new active TB diagnosis, blood taken before or within 7 days of starting treatment. The source was PBMCs, collected at tuberculosis diagnosis. The receptor set was obtained from an adult with tuberculosis.

The rearrangement links TRBV2 to TRBJ1-2; D call uncertain. CDR1 SNHLY and CDR2 FYNNEI come from the germline V gene. V shed 0 bases and J shed 6 bases, with 5 bases lying between them. CDR3 size: 12 residues. CDR3 nucleotides: TGTGCCAGCAGTGAAGCGGGCAATGGCTACACCTTC. Translating it yields CASSEAGNGYTF.

The genes are TRBV9 and TRBJ2-3, with a tentative D call TRBD2 (6 bases). Per the germline V gene, CDR1 is SGDLS and CDR2 is YYNGEE. Trimming pared 0 bases from V and 3 bases from J, leaving 14 bases between. The CDR3 totals 16 residues. CDR3 coding DNA: TGTGCCAGCAGCGTAGACCGAGCCGGAGGGACAGATACGCAGTATTTT. This codes for CASSVDRAGGTDTQYF.

This chain connects TRBV2 to TRBJ2-7; 10 bases map to TRBD2. Germline V gene sequence: CDR1 SNHLY, CDR2 FYNNEI. Trimming at V came to 6 bases and at J to 3 bases, leaving 2 bases not matched to a gene. The CDR3 sequence is 13 residues long. CDR3 nucleotides: TGTGCCAGCAGGGCTAGCGGGAGCTACGAGCAGTACTTC. This encodes CASRASGSYEQYF.

The chain uses TRBV9 and TRBJ2-1; TRBD1 matches at 8 bases. The trim removed 0 bases at V and 5 bases at J, leaving 16 bases unmatched. Germline values: CDR1 SGDLS, CDR2 YYNGEE. CDR3 length: 19 residues. CDR3: CASSVGTTERQGTDNEQFF. In nucleotides, the CDR3 is TGTGCCAGCAGCGTAGGGACCACAGAGCGACAGGGGACCGACAATGAGCAGTTCTTC.

Remarks on this clone: One end of the junction varies from germline; a read error may be responsible. The chain employs TRBV27 and TRBJ2-1, with 8 bases that match TRBD1. Looked up from germline, CDR1 is MNHEY and CDR2 is SMNVEV (reference sequence). The CDR3 contains 21 residues. As DNA, the CDR3 is TGTGCCAGCAATTTACTCCCTTTAGCCCATCCCGGGACAGGTTCCTACAATGAGCAGTTCTTC. It is translated as CASNLLPLAHPGTGSYNEQFF.

This rearrangement joins TRBV7-8 to TRBJ1-1; 9 bases agree with TRBD1. The V gene's germline CDR1 is SGHVS and CDR2 FQNEAQ. The CDR3 covers 17 residues. Trimming took 2 bases from V and 3 from J; bases not matched to a gene: 10. The CDR3 nucleotides read TGTGCCAGCAGCTTACTAGGCTCCGGGACAGGGCACACTGAAGCTTTCTTT. Protein sequence: CASSLLGSGTGHTEAFF.

This rearrangement joins TRBV5-4 to TRBJ1-4, with D maybe TRBD1 (5 bases). The CDR3 is 15 amino acids. Germline CDR1 and CDR2: SGHNT and YYREEE (reference sequence). The germline V and J ends were trimmed by 4 bases and 0 bases, with 10 bases remaining between them. In nucleotides, the CDR3 is TGTGCCAGCAGCCCGGGGGGGACAACTAATGAAAAACTGTTTTTT. Amino acids: CASSPGGTTNEKLFF. Variable domain in full (rest from reference TRBV5-4 and TRBJ1-4): ETGVTQSPTHLIKTRGQQVTLRCSSQSGHNTVSWYQQALGQGPQFIFQYYREEENGRGNFPPRFSGLQFPNYSSELNVNALELDDSALYLCASSPGGTTNEKLFFGSGTQLSVL.

V and J are TRBV7-2 and TRBJ2-7, with D possibly TRBD1 on 6 matching bases. Trimming left V 5 bases short and J 7 bases short, with 15 bases between. CDR1 and CDR2 from the germline V gene are SGHTA and FQGNSA. The CDR3 has 13 residues. CDR3 region: CASSRARGLEQYF. Written as DNA, the CDR3 is TGTGCCAGCAGCCGAGCCAGGGGCCTAGAGCAGTACTTC.

This sequence joins TRBV5-1 and TRBJ2-7; 10 nucleotides agree with TRBD2. Germline loops: CDR1 SGHRS, CDR2 YFSETQ. The CDR3 runs to 15 residues. Losses at the gene ends were 4 bases for V and 3 bases for J; bases not matched to a gene: 7. The CDR3 reads CASSTSGKTGYEQYF. DNA for the CDR3: TGCGCCAGCAGCACTAGCGGGAAAACGGGCTACGAGCAGTACTTC.

The CDR3 DNA follows: TGTGCCAGCAGCTTAGTAGCTGTCAGGGGGCCAAATCAGCCCCAGCATTTT. Its protein product is CASSLVAVRGPNQPQHF. The chain has TRBV11-2 and TRBJ1-5; TRBD1 matches 8 bases. Germline CDR1 and CDR2: SGHAT and FQNNGV. The CDR3 sequence is 17 residues long. The V and J ends lost 1 base and 4 bases, in that order; junction bases with no gene match: 9.